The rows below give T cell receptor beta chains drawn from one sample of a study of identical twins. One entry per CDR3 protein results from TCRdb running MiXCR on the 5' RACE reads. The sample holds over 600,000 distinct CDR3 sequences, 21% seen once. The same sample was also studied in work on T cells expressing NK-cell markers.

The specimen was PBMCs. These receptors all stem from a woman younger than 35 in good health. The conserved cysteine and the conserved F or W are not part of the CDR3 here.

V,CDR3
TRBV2,ASSVLGGETQY
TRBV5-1,ASSLGDRALYEQY
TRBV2,ASINSRETQY
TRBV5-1,ASSTDLSTDTQY
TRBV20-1,SARVGQGGNTQY
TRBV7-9,ASSFMTEQY
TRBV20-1,SASDIAYEQY
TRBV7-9,ASSRTTSDYGYT
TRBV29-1,SVVTGANVLT
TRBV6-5,ASSYSGPHTDTQY
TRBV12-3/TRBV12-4,ASSPTIYEQY
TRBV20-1,SAATGSDLQETQY
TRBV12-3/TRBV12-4,ASSSDRVNEQF
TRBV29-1,SVVSTVGYNEQF
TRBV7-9,ASSLGLAGAAEQF